Listed below are T cell receptor beta chains from one sample, sequenced in a study of Graves' ophthalmopathy and Graves' hyperthyroidism. TCRdb called the multiplex PCR reads again in MiXCR, with one record for every CDR3 protein. This sample has some 350,000 distinct CDR3 sequences, with about 18% found just once. The sequencing sample was made of peripheral blood. These receptors were taken from an adult woman with stable Graves' hyperthyroidism. Both conserved end residues are part of each CDR3. Fields, in order: D gene, clone size, V gene, J gene, CDR3 protein, CDR3 DNA. A D gene is named only where the DNA matches it firmly. Expanded clones get a size class; other rows say once, few or many, or leave the size out.

D gene: TRBD1
clone size: many
V gene: TRBV6-1
J gene: TRBJ2-7
CDR3 protein: CASGQGNEQYF
CDR3 DNA: TGTGCCAGCGGACAGGGGAACGAGCAGTACTTC

D gene: NA
clone size: many
V gene: TRBV9
J gene: TRBJ1-6
CDR3 protein: CASSVGGSNSPLHF
CDR3 DNA: TGTGCCAGCAGCGTAGGAGGGTCTAATTCACCCCTCCACTTT

D gene: NA
clone size: few
V gene: TRBV6-1
J gene: TRBJ1-1
CDR3 protein: CASNKGGPDTEAFF
CDR3 DNA: TGTGCCAGCAATAAGGGAGGGCCCGACACTGAAGCTTTCTTT

D gene: NA
clone size: NA
V gene: TRBV10-3
J gene: TRBJ1-2
CDR3 protein: CAISEFENYGYTF
CDR3 DNA: TGTGCCATCAGTGAGTTTGAGAACTATGGCTACACCTTC

D gene: NA
clone size: many
V gene: TRBV6-2/TRBV6-3
J gene: TRBJ2-7
CDR3 protein: CASWGGYEQYF
CDR3 DNA: TGTGCCAGCTGGGGAGGTTACGAGCAGTACTTC

D gene: NA
clone size: many
V gene: TRBV27
J gene: TRBJ2-7
CDR3 protein: CASSLYPSREQYF
CDR3 DNA: TGTGCCAGCAGTTTATACCCTAGCCGCGAGCAGTACTTC

D gene: TRBD2
clone size: many
V gene: TRBV6-1
J gene: TRBJ2-7
CDR3 protein: CASSQTSGSYEQYF
CDR3 DNA: TGTGCCAGCAGCCAGACTAGCGGATCCTACGAGCAATACTTC

D gene: TRBD2
clone size: many
V gene: TRBV6-1
J gene: TRBJ2-2
CDR3 protein: CASSTSGIGELFF
CDR3 DNA: TGTGCCAGCAGCACTAGCGGCATCGGGGAGCTGTTTTTT

D gene: NA
clone size: NA
V gene: TRBV15
J gene: TRBJ1-2
CDR3 protein: CATSRPQGFGGYTF
CDR3 DNA: TGTGCCACCAGCAGACCACAGGGCTTTGGCGGCTACACCTTC

D gene: NA
clone size: many
V gene: TRBV7-2
J gene: TRBJ2-5
CDR3 protein: CASSSRLGIQETQYF
CDR3 DNA: TGTGCCAGCAGCTCCCGACTAGGCATACAAGAGACCCAGTACTTC

D gene: TRBD1
clone size: many
V gene: TRBV12-3/TRBV12-4
J gene: TRBJ1-2
CDR3 protein: CASSAGGYGYTF
CDR3 DNA: TGTGCCAGCAGCGCAGGGGGCTATGGCTACACCTTC

D gene: NA
clone size: NA
V gene: TRBV20-1
J gene: TRBJ2-7
CDR3 protein: CSARGTTRGFYEQYF
CDR3 DNA: TGCAGTGCTAGAGGTACGACTAGGGGTTTCTACGAGCAGTACTTC

D gene: NA
clone size: NA
V gene: TRBV28
J gene: TRBJ1-5
CDR3 protein: CASSSGGTRGNQPQHF
CDR3 DNA: TGTGCCAGCAGTTCGGGCGGGACCCGGGGGAATCAGCCCCAGCATTTT

D gene: TRBD1
clone size: many
V gene: TRBV29-1
J gene: TRBJ1-5
CDR3 protein: CSAEDRDSNQPQHF
CDR3 DNA: TGCAGCGCAGAAGACAGGGATAGCAATCAGCCCCAGCATTTT

D gene: NA
clone size: many
V gene: TRBV19
J gene: TRBJ1-5
CDR3 protein: CASSFSSSNQPQHF
CDR3 DNA: TGTGCCAGTAGTTTCAGCTCGAGCAATCAGCCCCAGCATTTT

D gene: NA
clone size: many
V gene: TRBV27
J gene: TRBJ1-6
CDR3 protein: CASSWTSSYNSPLHF
CDR3 DNA: TGTGCCAGCAGTTGGACAAGCTCCTATAATTCACCCCTCCACTTT

D gene: NA
clone size: NA
V gene: TRBV11-2
J gene: TRBJ2-7
CDR3 protein: CASSLASSEVHYEQYF
CDR3 DNA: TGTGCCAGCAGCTTAGCATCTAGCGAGGTGCACTACGAGCAGTACTTC

D gene: NA
clone size: many
V gene: TRBV12-3/TRBV12-4
J gene: TRBJ1-2
CDR3 protein: CASRQVRTQANYGYTF
CDR3 DNA: TGTGCCAGCAGGCAGGTCCGGACCCAAGCTAACTATGGCTACACCTTC

D gene: NA
clone size: many
V gene: TRBV4-1
J gene: TRBJ2-7
CDR3 protein: CASSQIDRRYEQYF
CDR3 DNA: TGCGCCAGCAGCCAAATTGACAGGCGCTACGAGCAGTACTTC

D gene: NA
clone size: many
V gene: TRBV20-1
J gene: TRBJ1-1
CDR3 protein: CSAPARLMNTEAFF
CDR3 DNA: TGCAGTGCCCCGGCGCGTTTGATGAACACTGAAGCTTTCTTT

D gene: NA
clone size: many
V gene: TRBV12-3/TRBV12-4
J gene: TRBJ2-5
CDR3 protein: CASSLMGVMYQETQYF
CDR3 DNA: TGTGCCAGCAGTTTAATGGGAGTAATGTACCAAGAGACCCAGTACTTC

D gene: TRBD1
clone size: many
V gene: TRBV20-1
J gene: TRBJ2-5
CDR3 protein: CSARDLLGQGGTETQYF
CDR3 DNA: TGCAGTGCTAGAGATCTCTTAGGACAGGGGGGGACGGAGACCCAGTACTTC

D gene: NA
clone size: NA
V gene: TRBV19
J gene: TRBJ2-7
CDR3 protein: CASSIDRGFYEQYF
CDR3 DNA: TGTGCCAGTAGTATAGATCGGGGGTTCTACGAGCAGTACTTC

D gene: TRBD1
clone size: many
V gene: TRBV12-3/TRBV12-4
J gene: TRBJ1-1
CDR3 protein: CASTGQGFEAFF
CDR3 DNA: TGTGCCAGCACGGGACAGGGTTTCGAAGCTTTCTTT

D gene: TRBD2
clone size: many
V gene: TRBV7-2
J gene: TRBJ2-2
CDR3 protein: CASSPGGDYILSYTGELFF
CDR3 DNA: TGTGCCAGCAGTCCCGGGGGGGACTACATTTTGTCCTACACCGGGGAGCTGTTTTTT

D gene: TRBD2
clone size: many
V gene: TRBV27
J gene: TRBJ2-7
CDR3 protein: CASSSRLAGAQQYF
CDR3 DNA: TGTGCCAGCAGTTCCCGACTAGCGGGAGCGCAGCAGTACTTC

D gene: TRBD2
clone size: many
V gene: TRBV7-9
J gene: TRBJ2-2
CDR3 protein: CASRPSGMNTGELFF
CDR3 DNA: TGTGCCAGCAGGCCTAGCGGGATGAACACCGGGGAGCTGTTTTTT

D gene: NA
clone size: NA
V gene: TRBV7-3
J gene: TRBJ1-1
CDR3 protein: CASSATKNTEAFF
CDR3 DNA: TGTGCCAGCAGCGCCACAAAAAACACTGAAGCTTTCTTT

D gene: NA
clone size: many
V gene: TRBV7-9
J gene: TRBJ2-7
CDR3 protein: CASSLGGPGGYEQYF
CDR3 DNA: TGTGCCAGCAGCTTAGGTGGCCCTGGGGGCTACGAGCAGTACTTC

D gene: TRBD1
clone size: many
V gene: TRBV12-3/TRBV12-4
J gene: TRBJ2-7
CDR3 protein: CASSPFGQGFHEQYF
CDR3 DNA: TGTGCCAGCAGTCCATTCGGACAGGGTTTCCACGAGCAGTACTTC

D gene: TRBD2
clone size: many
V gene: TRBV24-1
J gene: TRBJ2-5
CDR3 protein: CATGGGSRETQYF
CDR3 DNA: TGTGCCACCGGGGGAGGGTCAAGAGAGACCCAGTACTTC

D gene: TRBD1
clone size: many
V gene: TRBV6-5
J gene: TRBJ2-7
CDR3 protein: CASSYPSTHRDRGIVAYEQYF
CDR3 DNA: TGTGCCAGCAGTTACCCCAGTACACACCGGGACAGGGGCATAGTCGCCTACGAGCAGTACTTC

D gene: TRBD1
clone size: many
V gene: TRBV7-8
J gene: TRBJ2-5
CDR3 protein: CASSSRSGTGGRETQYF
CDR3 DNA: TGTGCCAGCAGCTCTAGATCCGGGACAGGGGGCAGGGAGACCCAGTACTTC

D gene: NA
clone size: many
V gene: TRBV5-1
J gene: TRBJ1-5
CDR3 protein: CASSLDSSRGPQHF
CDR3 DNA: TGCGCCAGCAGCTTGGACAGCTCCAGGGGGCCCCAGCATTTT

D gene: NA
clone size: many
V gene: TRBV10-3
J gene: TRBJ2-7
CDR3 protein: CAISGPVSGGSEQYF
CDR3 DNA: TGTGCCATCAGTGGTCCGGTTTCAGGGGGGTCCGAGCAGTACTTC

D gene: NA
clone size: NA
V gene: TRBV6-1
J gene: TRBJ1-2
CDR3 protein: CATKQGSVDLGYTF
CDR3 DNA: TGTGCCACTAAACAGGGATCCGTGGACTTAGGCTACACCTTC

D gene: NA
clone size: few
V gene: TRBV19
J gene: TRBJ2-6
CDR3 protein: CASSIGTNSGANVLTF
CDR3 DNA: TGTGCCAGTAGTATCGGGACAAACTCTGGGGCCAACGTCCTGACTTTC

D gene: TRBD1
clone size: many
V gene: TRBV20-1
J gene: TRBJ1-1
CDR3 protein: CNRDRGFEAFF
CDR3 DNA: TGCAACCGGGACAGGGGGTTTGAAGCTTTCTTT

D gene: TRBD1
clone size: many
V gene: TRBV20-1
J gene: TRBJ1-5
CDR3 protein: CSATGQGWPYSNQPQHF
CDR3 DNA: TGCAGTGCAACCGGACAGGGATGGCCATATAGCAATCAGCCCCAGCATTTT

D gene: NA
clone size: many
V gene: TRBV7-2
J gene: TRBJ2-2
CDR3 protein: CASSLSLAPTGELFF
CDR3 DNA: TGTGCCAGCAGCTTATCGCTTGCGCCGACCGGGGAGCTGTTTTTT